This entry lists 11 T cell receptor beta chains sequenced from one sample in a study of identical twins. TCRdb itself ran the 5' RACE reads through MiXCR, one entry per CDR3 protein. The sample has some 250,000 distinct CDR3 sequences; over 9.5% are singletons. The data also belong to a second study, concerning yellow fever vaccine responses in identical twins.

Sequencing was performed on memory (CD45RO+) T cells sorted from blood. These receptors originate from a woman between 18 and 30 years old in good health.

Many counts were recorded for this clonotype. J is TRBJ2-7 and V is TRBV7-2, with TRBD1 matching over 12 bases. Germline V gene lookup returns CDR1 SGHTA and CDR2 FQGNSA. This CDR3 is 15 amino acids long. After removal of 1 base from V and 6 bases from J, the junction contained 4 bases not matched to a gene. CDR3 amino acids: CASSLGGTGGLEQYF. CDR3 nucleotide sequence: TGTGCCAGCAGCTTAGGAGGGACAGGGGGCCTCGAGCAGTACTTC.

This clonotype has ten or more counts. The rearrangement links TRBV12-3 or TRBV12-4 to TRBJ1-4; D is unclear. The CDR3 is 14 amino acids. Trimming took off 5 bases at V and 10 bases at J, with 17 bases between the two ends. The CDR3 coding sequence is TGTGCCAGCAGTCCCACGGGAAGCGGAAGAAAACTGTTTTTT. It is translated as CASSPTGSGRKLFF.

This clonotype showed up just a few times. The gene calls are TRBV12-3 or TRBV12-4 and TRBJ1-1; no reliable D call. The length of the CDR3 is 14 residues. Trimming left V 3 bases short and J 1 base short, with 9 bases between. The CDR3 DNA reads TGTGCCAGCAGTTTTGGGCTGTCGAACACTGAAGCTTTCTTT. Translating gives CASSFGLSNTEAFF.

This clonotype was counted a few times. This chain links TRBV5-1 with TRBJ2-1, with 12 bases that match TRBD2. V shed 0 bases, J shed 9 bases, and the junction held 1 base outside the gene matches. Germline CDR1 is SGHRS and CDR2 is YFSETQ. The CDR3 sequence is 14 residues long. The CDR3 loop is CASSLGTSGVEQFF. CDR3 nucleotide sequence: TGCGCCAGCAGCTTGGGGACTAGCGGGGTTGAGCAGTTCTTC.

Here the CDR3 DNA reads TGCGCCAGCAGCTTGGTAGGGGAGTCTGGGGCCAACGTCCTGACTTTC. This codes for CASSLVGESGANVLTF. The chain carries TRBV5-1 and TRBJ2-6; tentatively, D is TRBD1 or TRBD2 (5 bases each). Trimming left V 0 bases short and J 1 base short, with 8 bases between. This CDR3 is 16 amino acids long. Germline lookup yields CDR1 SGHRS and CDR2 YFSETQ.

In DNA form, the CDR3 reads TGTGCCAGCAGACTAGGACAGGAGAGCTCCTACGAGCAGTACTTC. Translating it yields CASRLGQESSYEQYF. The chain uses TRBV12-3 or TRBV12-4 and TRBJ2-7, with 7 bases lining up with TRBD1. V trimming: 6 bases; J trimming: 0 bases; junction bases outside the gene matches: 8. The CDR3 extends over 15 amino acids.

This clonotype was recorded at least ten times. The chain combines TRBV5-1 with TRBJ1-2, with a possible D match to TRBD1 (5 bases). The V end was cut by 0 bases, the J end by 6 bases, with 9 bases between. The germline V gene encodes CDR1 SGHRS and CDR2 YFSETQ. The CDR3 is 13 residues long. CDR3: CASSLVTGDGYTF. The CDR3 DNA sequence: TGCGCCAGCAGCTTGGTAACAGGAGATGGCTACACCTTC.

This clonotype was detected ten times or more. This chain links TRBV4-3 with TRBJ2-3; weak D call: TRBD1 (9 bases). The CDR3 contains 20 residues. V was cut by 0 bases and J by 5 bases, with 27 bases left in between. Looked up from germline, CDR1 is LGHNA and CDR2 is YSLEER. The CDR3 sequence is CASSQDMAGGQGYSGDTQYF. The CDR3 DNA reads TGCGCCAGCAGCCAAGACATGGCGGGGGGACAGGGTTACTCGGGAGATACGCAGTATTTT.

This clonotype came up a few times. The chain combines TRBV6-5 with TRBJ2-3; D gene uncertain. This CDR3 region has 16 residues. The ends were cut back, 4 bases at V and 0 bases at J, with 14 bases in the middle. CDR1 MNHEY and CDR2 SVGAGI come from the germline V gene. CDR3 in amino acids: CASSSRKRSSTDTQYF. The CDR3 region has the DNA TGTGCCAGCAGTTCCCGAAAGCGTTCTAGCACAGATACGCAGTATTTT.

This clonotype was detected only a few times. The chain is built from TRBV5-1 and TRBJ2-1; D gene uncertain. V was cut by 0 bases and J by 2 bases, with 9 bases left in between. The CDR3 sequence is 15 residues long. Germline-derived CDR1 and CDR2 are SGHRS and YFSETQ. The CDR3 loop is CASSLDLITYNEQFF. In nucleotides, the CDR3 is TGCGCCAGCAGCTTGGACCTGATTACCTACAATGAGCAGTTCTTC.

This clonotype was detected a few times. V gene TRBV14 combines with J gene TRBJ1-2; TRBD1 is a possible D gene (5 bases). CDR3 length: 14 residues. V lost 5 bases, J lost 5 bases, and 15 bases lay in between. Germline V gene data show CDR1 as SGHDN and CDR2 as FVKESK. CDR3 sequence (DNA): TGTGCCAGCAGCGCTCTACAGGACTATTATGGCTACACCTTC. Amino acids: CASSALQDYYGYTF. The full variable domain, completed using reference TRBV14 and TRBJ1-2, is EAGVTQFPSHSVIEKGQTVTLRCDPISGHDNLYWYRRVMGKEIKFLLHFVKESKQDESGMPNNRFLAERTGGTYSTLKVQPAELEDSGVYFCASSALQDYYGYTFGSGTRLTVV.